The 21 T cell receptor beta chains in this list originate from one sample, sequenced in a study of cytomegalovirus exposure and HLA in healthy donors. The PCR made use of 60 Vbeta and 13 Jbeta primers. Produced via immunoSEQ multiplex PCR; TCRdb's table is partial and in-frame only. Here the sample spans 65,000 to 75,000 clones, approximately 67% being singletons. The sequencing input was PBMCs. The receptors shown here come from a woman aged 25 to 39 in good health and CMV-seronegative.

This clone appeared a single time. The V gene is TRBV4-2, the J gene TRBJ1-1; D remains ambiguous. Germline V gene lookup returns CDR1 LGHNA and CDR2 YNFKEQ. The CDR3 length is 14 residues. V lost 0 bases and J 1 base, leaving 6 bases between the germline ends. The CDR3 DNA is TGTGCCAGCAGCCAAGACCGACAGAACACTGAAGCTTTCTTT. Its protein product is CASSQDRQNTEAFF.

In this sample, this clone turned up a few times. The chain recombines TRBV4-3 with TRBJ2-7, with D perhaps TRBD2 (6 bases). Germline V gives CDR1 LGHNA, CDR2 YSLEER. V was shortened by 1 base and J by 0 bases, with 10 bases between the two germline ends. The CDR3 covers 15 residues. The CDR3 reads CASSQGAGPSYEQYF. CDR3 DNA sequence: TGCGCCAGCAGCCAAGGAGCGGGTCCCTCCTACGAGCAGTACTTC.

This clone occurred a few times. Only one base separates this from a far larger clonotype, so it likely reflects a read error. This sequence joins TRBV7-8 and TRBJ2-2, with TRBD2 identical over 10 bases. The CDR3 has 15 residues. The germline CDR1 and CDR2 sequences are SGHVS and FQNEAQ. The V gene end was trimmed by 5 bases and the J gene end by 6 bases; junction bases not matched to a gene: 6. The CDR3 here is CASSPTSGVAGELFF. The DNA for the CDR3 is TGTGCCAGCAGCCCTACTAGCGGGGTCGCCGGGGAGCTGTTTTTT. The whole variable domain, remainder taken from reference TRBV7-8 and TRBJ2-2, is GAGVSQSPRYKVAKRGQDVALRCDPISGHVSLFWYQQALGQGPEFLTYFQNEAQLDKSGLPSDRFFAERPEGSVSTLKIQRTQQEDSAVYLCASSPTSGVAGELFFGEGSRLTVL.

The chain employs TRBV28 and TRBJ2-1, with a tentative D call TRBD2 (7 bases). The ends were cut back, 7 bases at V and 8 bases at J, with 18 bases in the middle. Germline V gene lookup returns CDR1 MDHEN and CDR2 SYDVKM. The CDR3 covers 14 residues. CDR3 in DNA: TGTGCCAGCACCCCCCCGGGGGGCAGGGATGAGCAGTTCTTC. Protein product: CASTPPGGRDEQFF.

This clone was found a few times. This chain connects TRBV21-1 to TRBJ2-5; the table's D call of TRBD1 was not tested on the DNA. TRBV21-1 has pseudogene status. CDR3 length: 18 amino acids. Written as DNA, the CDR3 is TGTGCCAGCAGCAAGAAGAAAGGAACAGGTTCGTTTGGCGAGACCCAGTACTTC. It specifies CASSKKKGTGSFGETQYF.

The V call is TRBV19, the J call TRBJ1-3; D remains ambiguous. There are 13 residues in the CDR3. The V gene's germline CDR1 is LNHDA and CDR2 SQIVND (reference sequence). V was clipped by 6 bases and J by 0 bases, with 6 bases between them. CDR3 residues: CASRTGSGNTIYF. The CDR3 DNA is TGTGCCAGTAGAACTGGCTCTGGAAACACCATATATTTT.

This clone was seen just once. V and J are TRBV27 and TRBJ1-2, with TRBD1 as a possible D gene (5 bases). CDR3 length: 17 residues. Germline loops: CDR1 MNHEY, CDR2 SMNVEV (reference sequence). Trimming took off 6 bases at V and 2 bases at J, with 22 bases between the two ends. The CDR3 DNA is TGTGCCAGCAGACCCCGATCGGGCAGGGATGAGAACTATGGCTACACCTTC. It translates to CASRPRSGRDENYGYTF.

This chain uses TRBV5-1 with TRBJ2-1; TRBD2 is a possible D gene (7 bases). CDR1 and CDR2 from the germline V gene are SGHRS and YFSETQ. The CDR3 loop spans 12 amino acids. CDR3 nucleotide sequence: TGCGCTAGGGGGGGCCTCTACAATGAGCAGTTCTTC. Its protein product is CARGGLYNEQFF. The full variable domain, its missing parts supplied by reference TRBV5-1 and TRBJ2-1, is KAGVTQTPRYLIKTRGQQVTLSCSPISGHRSVSWYQQTPGQGLQFLFEYFSETQRNKGNFPGRFSGRQFSNSRSEMNVSTLELGDSALYLCARGGLYNEQFFGPGTRLTVL.

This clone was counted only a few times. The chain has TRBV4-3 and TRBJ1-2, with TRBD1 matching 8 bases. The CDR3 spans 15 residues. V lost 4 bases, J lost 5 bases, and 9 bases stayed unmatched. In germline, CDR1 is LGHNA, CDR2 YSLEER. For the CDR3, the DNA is TGCGCCAGCAGCCCCGGGACAGGAAACGCTTATGGCTACACCTTC. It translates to CASSPGTGNAYGYTF.

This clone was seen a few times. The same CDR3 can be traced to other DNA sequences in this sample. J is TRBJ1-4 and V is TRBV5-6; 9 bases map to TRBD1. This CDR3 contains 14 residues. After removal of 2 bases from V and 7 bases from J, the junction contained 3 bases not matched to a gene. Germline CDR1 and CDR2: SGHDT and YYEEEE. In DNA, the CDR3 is TGTGCCAGCAGCTTACAGGGGGCGGGTGAAAAACTGTTTTTT. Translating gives CASSLQGAGEKLFF.

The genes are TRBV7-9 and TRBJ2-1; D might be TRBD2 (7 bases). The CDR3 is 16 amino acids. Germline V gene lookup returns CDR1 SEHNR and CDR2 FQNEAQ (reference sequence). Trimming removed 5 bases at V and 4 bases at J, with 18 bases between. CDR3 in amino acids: CASSPHRGGVYNEQFF. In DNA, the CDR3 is TGTGCCAGCAGCCCGCACAGAGGGGGGGTTTACAATGAGCAGTTCTTC.

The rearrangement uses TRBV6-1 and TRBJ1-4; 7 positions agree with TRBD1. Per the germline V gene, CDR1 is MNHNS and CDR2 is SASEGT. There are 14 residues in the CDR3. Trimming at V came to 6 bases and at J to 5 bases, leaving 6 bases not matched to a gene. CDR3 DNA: TGTGCCAGCAGGAGGACAGGAGGGAATGAAAAACTGTTTTTT. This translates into CASRRTGGNEKLFF.

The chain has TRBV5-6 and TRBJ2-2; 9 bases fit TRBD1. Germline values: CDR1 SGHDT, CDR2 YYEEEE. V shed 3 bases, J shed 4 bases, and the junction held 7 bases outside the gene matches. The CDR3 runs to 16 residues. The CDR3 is CASSYGTGSATGELFF. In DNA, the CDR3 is TGTGCCAGCAGCTACGGGACAGGGTCGGCCACCGGGGAGCTGTTTTTT.

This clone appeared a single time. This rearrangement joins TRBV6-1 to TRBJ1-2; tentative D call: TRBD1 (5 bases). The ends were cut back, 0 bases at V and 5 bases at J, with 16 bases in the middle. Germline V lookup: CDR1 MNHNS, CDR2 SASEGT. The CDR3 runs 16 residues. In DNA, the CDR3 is TGTGCCAGCAGTGAAGCGGCAGGGAGGGCGGGGTATGGCTACACCTTC. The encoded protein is CASSEAAGRAGYGYTF.

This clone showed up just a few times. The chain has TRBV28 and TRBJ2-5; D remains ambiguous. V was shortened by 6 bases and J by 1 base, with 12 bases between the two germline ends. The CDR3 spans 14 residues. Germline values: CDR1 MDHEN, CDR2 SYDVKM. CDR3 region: CASSPPVPQETQYF. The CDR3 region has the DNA TGTGCCAGCAGCCCACCGGTGCCCCAAGAGACCCAGTACTTC.

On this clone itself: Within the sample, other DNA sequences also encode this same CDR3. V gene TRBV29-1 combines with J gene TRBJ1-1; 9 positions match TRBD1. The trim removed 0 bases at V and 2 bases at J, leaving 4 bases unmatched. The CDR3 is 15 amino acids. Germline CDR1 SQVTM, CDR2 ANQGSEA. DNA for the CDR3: TGCAGCGTTGAAGAGTGGGGACAGGGAAACACTGAAGCTTTCTTT. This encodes CSVEEWGQGNTEAFF.

The CDR3 region has the DNA TGCGCCAGCAGCATATTGGACAGGGTTGGCTACACCTTC. Translating it yields CASSILDRVGYTF. V usage is TRBV5-1 and J usage is TRBJ1-2; 8 positions match TRBD1. Germline trimming cut 4 bases from V and 7 bases from J; bases unmatched to any gene: 6. In germline, CDR1 is SGHRS, CDR2 YFSETQ. This CDR3 has 13 residues.

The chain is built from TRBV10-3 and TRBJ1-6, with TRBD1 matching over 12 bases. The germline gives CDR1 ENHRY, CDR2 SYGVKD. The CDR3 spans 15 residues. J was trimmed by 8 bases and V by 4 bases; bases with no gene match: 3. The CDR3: CAISGDRGPDSPLHF. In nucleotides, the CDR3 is TGTGCCATCAGTGGGGACAGGGGGCCGGATTCACCCCTCCACTTT.

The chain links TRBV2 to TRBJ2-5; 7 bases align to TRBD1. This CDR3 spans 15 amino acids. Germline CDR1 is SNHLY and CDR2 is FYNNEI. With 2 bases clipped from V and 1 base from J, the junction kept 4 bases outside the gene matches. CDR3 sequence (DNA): TGTGCCAGCAGTGAATACGGGACAGTCCAAGAGACCCAGTACTTC. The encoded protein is CASSEYGTVQETQYF.

This CDR3 is CASSVGLNTGELFF. The CDR3 region has the DNA TGTGCCAGCAGCGTAGGTCTGAACACCGGGGAGCTGTTTTTT. This chain uses TRBV9 with TRBJ2-2; unclear D gene. CDR3 length: 14 amino acids. The germline V gene encodes CDR1 SGDLS and CDR2 YYNGEE. V dropped 0 bases and J dropped 1 base, with 4 bases sitting between them.

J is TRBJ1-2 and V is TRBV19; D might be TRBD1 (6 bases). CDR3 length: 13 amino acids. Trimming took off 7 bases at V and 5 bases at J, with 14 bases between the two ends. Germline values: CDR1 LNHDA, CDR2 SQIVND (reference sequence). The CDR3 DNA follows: TGTGCCAGTACCGCCGGGACATTGTATGGCTACACCTTC. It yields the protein CASTAGTLYGYTF.